These T cell receptor beta chains were read from a single sample in a study of vaccination and CD4 T cells after COVID-19. TCRdb analysed the PCR reads with MiXCR anew, one entry per CDR3 protein. The top ten hold around 8.7% of the sample, which has more than 11,000 distinct CDR3 sequences, 52% seen once. Their antigens are not known. The sequencing sample was made of CD4+ T cells from blood, cultured in vitro. The receptors shown here come from a human donor who had recovered from COVID-19. Both conserved end residues are part of each CDR3. The D gene is left open where the match is weak. Some rows mark clone size as missing; the rest say once, few, many or name a class of expanded clone.

J: TRBJ1-5; size: NA; D: NA; V: TRBV4-1; length: 15; DNA: TGCGCCAGCAGCCAAGACGGACAGACCAATCAGCCCCAGCATTTT; CDR3: CASSQDGQTNQPQHF
J: TRBJ1-1; size: few; D: NA; V: TRBV27; length: 13; DNA: TGTGCCAGCAGTGCCAGGGGTCGCACTGAAGCTTTCTTT; CDR3: CASSARGRTEAFF
J: TRBJ2-2; size: NA; D: TRBD1; V: TRBV28; length: 14; DNA: TGTGCCAGTAACAGGGGAAAGGGGACCGGGGAGCTGTTTTTT; CDR3: CASNRGKGTGELFF
J: TRBJ1-1; size: NA; D: NA; V: TRBV15; length: 13; DNA: TGTGCCACCAGCAGAGGGGATCGCACTGAAGCTTTCTTT; CDR3: CATSRGDRTEAFF
J: TRBJ2-7; size: NA; D: TRBD1; V: TRBV29-1; length: 13; DNA: TGCAGCGTTGAGGTGACAGGGGGCTCTTCCCAGTACTTC; CDR3: CSVEVTGGSSQYF
J: TRBJ1-1; size: NA; D: NA; V: TRBV20-1; length: 13; DNA: TGCAGTGCTAGGGGTTACGGTGACACTGAAGCTTTCTTT; CDR3: CSARGYGDTEAFF
J: TRBJ1-1; size: NA; D: NA; V: TRBV6-5; length: 11; DNA: TGTGCCAGCAGTTTACAGGGTAAGACTTTCTTT; CDR3: CASSLQGKTFF
J: TRBJ2-6; size: NA; D: TRBD2; V: TRBV20-1; length: 16; DNA: TGCAGTGCTAGGACGGGGGGGAGCTCTGGGGCCAACGTCCTGACTTTC; CDR3: CSARTGGSSGANVLTF
J: TRBJ1-3; size: few; D: NA; V: TRBV20-1; length: 14; DNA: TGCAGTGCCTTGGACAGACACTCTGGAAACACCATATATTTT; CDR3: CSALDRHSGNTIYF
J: TRBJ1-2; size: NA; D: NA; V: TRBV7-9; length: 13; DNA: TGTGCCAGCAGTCTCCTTGGGGCTGGGGGCTACACCTTC; CDR3: CASSLLGAGGYTF
J: TRBJ1-2; size: NA; D: NA; V: TRBV3-1; length: 13; DNA: TGTGCCAGCAGCCAAGATCAAAGCTATGGCTACACCTTC; CDR3: CASSQDQSYGYTF
J: TRBJ1-1; size: few; D: TRBD1; V: TRBV7-9; length: 15; DNA: TGTGCCAGCAGCGACTTGGACAGGGGGGTTACTGAAGCTTTCTTT; CDR3: CASSDLDRGVTEAFF
J: TRBJ2-1; size: NA; D: TRBD2; V: TRBV7-9; length: 15; DNA: TGTGCCAGCAGCTCCCGAGGGACTAGCCGCAATGAGCAGTTCTTC; CDR3: CASSSRGTSRNEQFF
J: TRBJ2-5; size: NA; D: TRBD2; V: TRBV5-1; length: 17; DNA: TGCGCCAGCAGCTTGCCCTCTAGCGGGGGGGCCCAAGAGACCCAGTACTTC; CDR3: CASSLPSSGGAQETQYF
J: TRBJ2-1; size: few; D: TRBD2; V: TRBV11-3; length: 15; DNA: TGTGCCAGCAGCTTGACTAGCGGGGGCTACAATGAGCAGTTCTTC; CDR3: CASSLTSGGYNEQFF
J: TRBJ1-2; size: NA; D: TRBD1; V: TRBV18; length: 16; DNA: TGTGCCAGCTCACCACGGACAGGACGAAGGAGCTATGGCTACACCTTC; CDR3: CASSPRTGRRSYGYTF
J: TRBJ1-3; size: NA; D: NA; V: TRBV6-1; length: 12; DNA: TGTGCCAGCAGGGCAGTTGGAAACACCATATATTTT; CDR3: CASRAVGNTIYF
J: TRBJ2-6; size: NA; D: TRBD1; V: TRBV15; length: 15; DNA: TGTGCCACCAGCGGCAGGGGGCAGGGGGCCAACGTCCTGACTTTC; CDR3: CATSGRGQGANVLTF
J: TRBJ2-3; size: NA; D: NA; V: TRBV6-1; length: 16; DNA: TGTGCCAGCAGTGAGAAGGCTCGGGGGGCCACAGATACGCAGTATTTT; CDR3: CASSEKARGATDTQYF
J: TRBJ2-7; size: NA; D: NA; V: TRBV6-2/TRBV6-3; length: 17; DNA: TGTGCCAGCAGTTACTCGAGTTGGCTACGGGGGTTCTACGAGCAGTACTTC; CDR3: CASSYSSWLRGFYEQYF
J: TRBJ2-5; size: NA; D: NA; V: TRBV27; length: 14; DNA: TGTGCCAGCAGTTTATTTGGGCGGCAAGAGACCCAGTACTTC; CDR3: CASSLFGRQETQYF
J: TRBJ1-5; size: NA; D: NA; V: TRBV18; length: 15; DNA: TGTGCCAGCTCACCACCGGGACGGGCAAATCAGCCCCAGCATTTT; CDR3: CASSPPGRANQPQHF
J: TRBJ1-5; size: NA; D: TRBD1; V: TRBV19; length: 16; DNA: TGTGCCAGTAGCATCACAGGGGGCGCCGGCAATCAGCCCCAGCATTTT; CDR3: CASSITGGAGNQPQHF
J: TRBJ2-3; size: NA; D: TRBD2; V: TRBV20-1; length: 19; DNA: TGCAGTGCTAGGTACCTCGCTAGCGGGGGCAGCGAGGGCACAGATACGCAGTATTTT; CDR3: CSARYLASGGSEGTDTQYF
J: TRBJ1-1; size: NA; D: NA; V: TRBV4-3; length: 21; DNA: TGCGCCAGCAGCCAAGATCCGCCTCGGGCGGGGGCTACAAGGGTGAACACTGAAGCTTTCTTT; CDR3: CASSQDPPRAGATRVNTEAFF
J: TRBJ1-2; size: few; D: NA; V: TRBV6-1; length: 15; DNA: TGTGCCAGCAGTGAAGCCTACAGGGCCTCCGACGGCTACACCTTC; CDR3: CASSEAYRASDGYTF
J: TRBJ2-3; size: NA; D: NA; V: TRBV7-6; length: 14; DNA: TGTGCCAGCAGCTTAGCGCTATTGGGAGATACGCAGTATTTT; CDR3: CASSLALLGDTQYF